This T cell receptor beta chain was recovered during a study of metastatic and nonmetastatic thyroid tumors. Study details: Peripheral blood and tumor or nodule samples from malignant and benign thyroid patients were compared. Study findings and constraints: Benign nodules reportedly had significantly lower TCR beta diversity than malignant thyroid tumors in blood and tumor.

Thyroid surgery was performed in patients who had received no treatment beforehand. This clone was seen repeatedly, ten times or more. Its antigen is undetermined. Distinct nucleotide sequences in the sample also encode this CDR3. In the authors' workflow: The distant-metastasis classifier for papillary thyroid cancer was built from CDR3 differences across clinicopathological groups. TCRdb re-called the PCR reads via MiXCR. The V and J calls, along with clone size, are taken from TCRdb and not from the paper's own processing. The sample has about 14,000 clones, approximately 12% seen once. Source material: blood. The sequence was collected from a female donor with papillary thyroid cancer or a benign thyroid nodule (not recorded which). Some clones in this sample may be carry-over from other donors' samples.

CDR3 sequence: CASSYSWTGNTEAFF. The CDR3 nucleotides read TGCGCCAGCAGCTACTCATGGACAGGGAACACTGAAGCTTTCTTT. The rearrangement links TRBV5-1 to TRBJ1-1, with TRBD1 matching 7 bases. The CDR3 is 15 residues long. Unmatched junction bases numbered 6, after V lost 3 bases and J lost 1 base. Germline-derived CDR1 and CDR2 are SGHRS and YFSETQ.